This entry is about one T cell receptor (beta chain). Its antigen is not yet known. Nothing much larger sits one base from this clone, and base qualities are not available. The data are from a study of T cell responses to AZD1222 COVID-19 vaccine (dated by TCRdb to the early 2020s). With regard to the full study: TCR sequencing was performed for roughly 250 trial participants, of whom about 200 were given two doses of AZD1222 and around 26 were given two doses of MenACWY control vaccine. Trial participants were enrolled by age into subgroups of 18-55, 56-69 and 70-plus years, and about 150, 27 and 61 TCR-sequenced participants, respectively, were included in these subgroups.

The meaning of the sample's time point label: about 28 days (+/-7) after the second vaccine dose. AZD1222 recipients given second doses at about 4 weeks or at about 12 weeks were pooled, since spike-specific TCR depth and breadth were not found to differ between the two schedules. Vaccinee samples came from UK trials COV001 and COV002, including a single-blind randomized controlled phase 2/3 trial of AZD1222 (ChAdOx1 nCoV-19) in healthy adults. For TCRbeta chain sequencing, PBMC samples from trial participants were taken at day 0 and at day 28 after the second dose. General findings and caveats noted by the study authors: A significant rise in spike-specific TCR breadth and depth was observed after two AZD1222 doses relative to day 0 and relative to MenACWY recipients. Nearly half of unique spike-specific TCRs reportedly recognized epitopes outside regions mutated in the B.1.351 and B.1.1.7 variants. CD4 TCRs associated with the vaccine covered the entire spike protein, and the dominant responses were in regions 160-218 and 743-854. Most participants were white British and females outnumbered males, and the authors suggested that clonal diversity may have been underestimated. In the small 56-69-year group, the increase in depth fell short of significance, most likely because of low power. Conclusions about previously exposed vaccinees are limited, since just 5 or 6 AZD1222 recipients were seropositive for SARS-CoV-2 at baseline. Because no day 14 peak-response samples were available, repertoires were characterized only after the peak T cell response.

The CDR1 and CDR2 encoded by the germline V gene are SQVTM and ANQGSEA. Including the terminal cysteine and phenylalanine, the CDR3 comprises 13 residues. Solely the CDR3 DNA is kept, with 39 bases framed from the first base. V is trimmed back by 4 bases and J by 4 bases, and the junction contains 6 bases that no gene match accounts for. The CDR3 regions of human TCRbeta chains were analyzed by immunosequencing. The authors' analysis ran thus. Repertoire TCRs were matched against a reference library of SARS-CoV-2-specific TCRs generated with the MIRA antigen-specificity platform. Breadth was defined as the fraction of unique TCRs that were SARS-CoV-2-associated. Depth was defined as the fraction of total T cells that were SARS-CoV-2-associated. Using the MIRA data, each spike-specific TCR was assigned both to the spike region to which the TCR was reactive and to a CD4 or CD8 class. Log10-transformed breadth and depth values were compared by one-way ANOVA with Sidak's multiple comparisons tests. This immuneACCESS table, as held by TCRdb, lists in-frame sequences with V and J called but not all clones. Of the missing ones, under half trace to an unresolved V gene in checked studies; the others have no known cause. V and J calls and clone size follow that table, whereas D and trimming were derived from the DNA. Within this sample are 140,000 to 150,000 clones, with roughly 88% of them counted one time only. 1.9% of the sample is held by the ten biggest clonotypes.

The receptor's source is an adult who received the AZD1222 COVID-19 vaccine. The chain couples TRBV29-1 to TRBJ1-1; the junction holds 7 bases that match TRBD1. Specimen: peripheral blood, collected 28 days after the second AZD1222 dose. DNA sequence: TGCAGCGTTGCCAACAGGGGAGGCACTGAAGCTTTCTTT. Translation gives CSVANRGGTEAFF.